This T cell receptor (beta chain) was observed in a study of blood T cell repertoires in COVID-19 (dated by TCRdb to 2019 to 2021). For context, the study as a whole: Samples covering the acute and convalescent phases of COVID-19 were provided by collaborators in the United States, Italy and Spain. The material from the prospective study consisted of cDNA or gDNA derived from T cells, B-cell-depleted T cells, or PBMCs. Deeply sampled blood TCRbeta repertoires from subjects exposed to, actively infected with, or recovered from COVID-19 were included in the dataset. The repertoires were released in a freely available public database meant as a resource for research on the immune response to SARS-CoV-2. Samples came from the ongoing ImmuneRACE study (first 160 participants) plus 1,254 subjects from 6 global collaborators. A de-identified subject ID, COVID-19 status, age in years and sex were almost always included in the sample metadata. Where available, HLA class I and class II types were obtained from metadata supplied by the sample provider rather than from assay-based typing. On the study overall, not on this receptor specifically: The amount of clinical and demographic metadata varied by source and participant and was provided uncurated.

At one collaborating source in Seattle, patients were enrolled during active infection and were followed longitudinally through the course of disease. The collaborating institutions used their own protocols to collect whole blood in K2EDTA tubes. For TCRbeta analysis, collaborators shipped samples in one of three forms: frozen whole blood, isolated PBMCs, or DNA extracted from either of those sample types. TCRbeta CDR3 regions were amplified from genomic DNA by means of the immunoSEQ Assay, a bias-controlled multiplex PCR. The authors' pipeline ran thus. The number of nucleated cells in each sample was estimated by amplification of reference gene primers within the assay. To quantify the absolute abundance of each unique TCRbeta CDR3 rearrangement, sequence reads were collapsed and filtered. Productive Simpson clonality was computed per sample as the square root of Simpson's diversity index over productive rearrangements. TCRdb provides this immuneACCESS table in a form limited to in-frame rearrangements. Some clones are lacking; in checked studies, under half of them reflect an unresolved V gene, and why the rest are absent is not known. Clonal size and the V and J genes are those of that table, whereas D and trimming came from the DNA. This sample has 85,000 to 100,000 clones in its table, and about 91% of those were observed once. The top ten constitute around 2.2% of the sample.

The germline V end is reduced by 2 bases and the J end by 3 bases; junction bases left unmatched: 3. There are 17 amino acids in the CDR3, from cysteine to phenylalanine inclusive. Only CDR3 DNA remains: 51 bases, in frame from the first base. CDR1 and CDR2, per the germline V gene, are KGHDR and SFDVKD. On this clone itself: No cognate antigen has been identified for it. No base-level quality is on record; no much larger clone is a single base apart.

The sample was peripheral blood. The TCR originated in a man aged 45-65 years with COVID-19, enrolled during active disease. The sequence is built from TRBV24-1 and TRBJ2-2, with 12 bases in between that match TRBD2. The nucleotides read TGTGCCACCAGTGATTCTGGACTAGCGGGGTACACCGGGGAGCTGTTTTTT. It encodes CATSDSGLAGYTGELFF.